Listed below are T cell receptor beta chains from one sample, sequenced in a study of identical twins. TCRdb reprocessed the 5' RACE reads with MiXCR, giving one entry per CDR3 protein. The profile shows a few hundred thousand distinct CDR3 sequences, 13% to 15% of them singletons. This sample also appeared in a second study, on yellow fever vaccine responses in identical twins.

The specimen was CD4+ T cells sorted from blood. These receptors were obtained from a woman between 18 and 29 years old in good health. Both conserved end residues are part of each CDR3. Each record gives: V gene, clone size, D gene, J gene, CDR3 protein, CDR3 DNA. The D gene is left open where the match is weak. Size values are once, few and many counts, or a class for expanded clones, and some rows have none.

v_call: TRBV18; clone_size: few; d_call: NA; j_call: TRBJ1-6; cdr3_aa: CASSPRAGSNNSPLHF; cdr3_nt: TGTGCCAGCTCACCACGGGCGGGATCGAATAATTCACCCCTCCACTTT
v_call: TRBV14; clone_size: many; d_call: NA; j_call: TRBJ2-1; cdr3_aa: CASSQDGLGRFF; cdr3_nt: TGTGCCAGCAGCCAAGACGGTCTGGGTCGGTTCTTC
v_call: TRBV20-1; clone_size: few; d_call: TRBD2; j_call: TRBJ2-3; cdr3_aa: CSAKTGLATDTQYF; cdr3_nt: TGCAGTGCTAAGACGGGACTAGCAACAGATACGCAGTATTTT
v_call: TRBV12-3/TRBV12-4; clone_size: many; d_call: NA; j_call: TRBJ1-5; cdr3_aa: CASSFKDSWGSNQPQHF; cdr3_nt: TGTGCCAGCAGTTTTAAGGACAGTTGGGGGAGCAATCAGCCCCAGCATTTT
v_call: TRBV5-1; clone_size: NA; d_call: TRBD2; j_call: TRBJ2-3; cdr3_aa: CASSLLASGGARDTQYF; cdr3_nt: TGCGCCAGCAGCTTGTTGGCTAGCGGGGGGGCTAGGGATACGCAGTATTTT
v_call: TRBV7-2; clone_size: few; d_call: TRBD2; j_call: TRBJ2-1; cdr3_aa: CASSFGLAGSYRSPSSYNEQFF; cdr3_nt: TGTGCCAGCAGCTTTGGACTAGCGGGGTCTTATCGTTCCCCGAGCTCCTACAATGAGCAGTTCTTC
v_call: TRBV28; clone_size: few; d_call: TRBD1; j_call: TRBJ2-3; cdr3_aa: CASSLQGQGGLFTDTQYF; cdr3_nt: TGTGCCAGCAGTTTACAAGGACAGGGGGGTTTGTTCACAGATACGCAGTATTTT
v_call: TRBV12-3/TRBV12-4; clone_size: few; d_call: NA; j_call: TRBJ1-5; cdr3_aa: CASSLLSEGNQPQHF; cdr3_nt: TGTGCCAGCAGTTTATTATCGGAGGGGAATCAGCCCCAGCATTTT
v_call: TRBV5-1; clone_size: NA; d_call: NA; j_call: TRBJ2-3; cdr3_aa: CASSLDNRDTQYF; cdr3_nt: TGCGCCAGCAGCTTGGACAACAGAGATACGCAGTATTTT
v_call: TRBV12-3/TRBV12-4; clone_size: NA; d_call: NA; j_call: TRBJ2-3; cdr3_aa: CASSFPGLNTQYF; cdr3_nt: TGTGCCAGCAGTTTCCCAGGGCTGAATACGCAGTATTTT
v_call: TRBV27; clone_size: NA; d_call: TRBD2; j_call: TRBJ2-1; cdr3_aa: CASSFRPLAGLLNEQFF; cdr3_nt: TGTGCCAGCAGTTTTAGGCCCCTAGCGGGGCTCTTGAATGAGCAGTTCTTC
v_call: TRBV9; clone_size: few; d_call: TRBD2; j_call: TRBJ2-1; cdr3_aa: CASSSGLAGSRNEQFF; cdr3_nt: TGTGCCAGCAGTTCAGGACTAGCGGGATCAAGGAATGAGCAGTTCTTC
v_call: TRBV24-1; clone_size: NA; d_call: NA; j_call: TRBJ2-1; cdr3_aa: CATESGWVGSYNEQFF; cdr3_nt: TGTGCCACCGAGTCGGGGTGGGTAGGCTCCTACAATGAGCAGTTCTTC
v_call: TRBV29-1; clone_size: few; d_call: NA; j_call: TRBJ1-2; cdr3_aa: CSVVGGLDYGYTF; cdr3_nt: TGCAGCGTTGTCGGGGGGCTGGACTATGGCTACACCTTC
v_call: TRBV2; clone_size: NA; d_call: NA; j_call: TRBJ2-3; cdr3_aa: CASSESGMGTDTQYF; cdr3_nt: TGTGCCAGCAGTGAATCAGGGATGGGGACAGATACGCAGTATTTT
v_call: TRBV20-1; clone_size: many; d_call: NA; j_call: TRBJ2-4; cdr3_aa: CSAKEQGPGAKNIQYF; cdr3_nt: TGCAGTGCTAAGGAACAGGGACCAGGAGCCAAAAACATTCAGTACTTC
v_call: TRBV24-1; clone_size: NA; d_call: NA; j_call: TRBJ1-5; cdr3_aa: CATSPGGRSMDQPQHF; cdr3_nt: TGTGCCACCAGCCCGGGGGGGAGATCAATGGATCAGCCCCAGCATTTT
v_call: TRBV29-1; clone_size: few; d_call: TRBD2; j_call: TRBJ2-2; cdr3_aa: CSARTSGAGELFF; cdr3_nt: TGCAGCGCCAGGACTAGCGGGGCCGGGGAGCTGTTTTTT
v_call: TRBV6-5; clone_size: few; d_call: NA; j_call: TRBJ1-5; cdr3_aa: CASRQLRGPQHF; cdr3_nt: TGTGCCAGCAGACAACTACGAGGGCCCCAGCATTTT
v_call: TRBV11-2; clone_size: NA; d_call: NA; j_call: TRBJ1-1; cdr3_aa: CASSGRVSNTEAFF; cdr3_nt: TGTGCCAGCAGCGGTAGGGTCTCTAACACTGAAGCTTTCTTT
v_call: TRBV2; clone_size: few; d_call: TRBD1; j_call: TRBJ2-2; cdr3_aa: CASRDREYAGELFF; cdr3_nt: TGTGCCAGCAGGGACAGGGAATACGCCGGGGAGCTGTTTTTT
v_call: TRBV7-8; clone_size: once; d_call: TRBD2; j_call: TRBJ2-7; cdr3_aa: CASSSRGTSGNYEQYF; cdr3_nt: TGTGCCAGCAGCTCCCGGGGTACTAGCGGAAACTACGAGCAGTACTTC
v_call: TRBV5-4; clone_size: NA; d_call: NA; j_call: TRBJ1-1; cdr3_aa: CASSLRSSGNTEAFF; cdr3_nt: TGTGCCAGCAGCTTGAGGTCCTCTGGGAACACTGAAGCTTTCTTT
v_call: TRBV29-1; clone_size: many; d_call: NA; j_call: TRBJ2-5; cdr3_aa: CSVRRGLSQETQYF; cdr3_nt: TGCAGCGTTAGGAGGGGCCTTTCCCAAGAGACCCAGTACTTC
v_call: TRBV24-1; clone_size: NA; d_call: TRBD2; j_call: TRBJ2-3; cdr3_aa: CATSGREDTDTQYF; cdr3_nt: TGTGCCACCAGTGGACGGGAGGACACAGATACGCAGTATTTT
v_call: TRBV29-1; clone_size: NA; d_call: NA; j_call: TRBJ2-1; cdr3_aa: CSVAPRGRSKNEQFF; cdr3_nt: TGCAGCGTTGCACCCAGAGGGAGATCGAAGAATGAGCAGTTCTTC
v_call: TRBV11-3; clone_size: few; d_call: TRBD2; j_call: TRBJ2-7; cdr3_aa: CASERTSGKSYEQYF; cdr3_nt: TGTGCCAGCGAGAGGACTAGCGGGAAATCCTACGAGCAGTACTTC
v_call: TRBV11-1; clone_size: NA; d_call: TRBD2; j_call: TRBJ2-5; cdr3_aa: CASSPGTSGRALYQETQYF; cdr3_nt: TGTGCCAGCAGCCCTGGGACTAGCGGGAGGGCTCTTTACCAAGAGACCCAGTACTTC
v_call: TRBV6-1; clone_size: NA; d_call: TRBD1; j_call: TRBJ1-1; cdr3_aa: CASSIREGASTEAFF; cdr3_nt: TGTGCCAGCAGTATCCGGGAGGGGGCGAGCACTGAAGCTTTCTTT
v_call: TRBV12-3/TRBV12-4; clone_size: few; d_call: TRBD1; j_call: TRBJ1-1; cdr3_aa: CASSWYRGNTEAFF; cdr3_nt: TGTGCCAGCAGTTGGTACAGGGGGAACACTGAAGCTTTCTTT
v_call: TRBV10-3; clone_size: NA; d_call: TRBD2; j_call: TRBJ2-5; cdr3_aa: CAISDLAGSWETQYF; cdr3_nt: TGTGCCATCAGTGACCTAGCGGGGAGCTGGGAGACCCAGTACTTC
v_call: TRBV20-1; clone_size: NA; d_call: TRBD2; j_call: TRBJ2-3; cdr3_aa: CSARRLAGGPSNTDTQYF; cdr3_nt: TGCAGTGCTAGACGACTAGCGGGGGGGCCTAGTAATACAGATACGCAGTATTTT
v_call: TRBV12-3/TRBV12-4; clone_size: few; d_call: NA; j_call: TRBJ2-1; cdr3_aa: CASRPTGGRRDLSYNEQFF; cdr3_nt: TGTGCCAGCAGACCCACCGGAGGGCGGCGGGACTTATCCTACAATGAGCAGTTCTTC
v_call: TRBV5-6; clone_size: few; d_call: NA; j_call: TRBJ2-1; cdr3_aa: CASSLVGQHNEQFF; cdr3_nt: TGTGCCAGCAGCTTGGTAGGTCAGCACAATGAGCAGTTCTTC
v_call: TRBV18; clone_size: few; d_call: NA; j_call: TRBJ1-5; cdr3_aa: CASSWTANQPQHF; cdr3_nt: TGTGCCAGCTCCTGGACAGCCAATCAGCCCCAGCATTTT
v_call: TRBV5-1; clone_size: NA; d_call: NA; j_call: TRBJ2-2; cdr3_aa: CASSSPTKAGELFF; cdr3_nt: TGCGCCAGCAGCTCCCCCACTAAGGCCGGGGAGCTGTTTTTT
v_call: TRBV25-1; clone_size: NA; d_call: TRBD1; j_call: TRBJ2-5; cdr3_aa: CASSDQGTGHEETQYF; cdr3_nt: TGTGCCAGCAGTGACCAAGGGACAGGACACGAAGAGACCCAGTACTTC
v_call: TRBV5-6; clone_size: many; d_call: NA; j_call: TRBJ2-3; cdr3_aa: CASSLRRAGGSTDTQYF; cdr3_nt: TGTGCCAGCAGCTTGCGTCGGGCAGGAGGTAGCACAGATACGCAGTATTTT
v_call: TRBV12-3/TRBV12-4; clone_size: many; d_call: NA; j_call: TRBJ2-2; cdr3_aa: CASSLATHTGELFF; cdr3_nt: TGTGCCAGCAGTTTAGCGACCCACACCGGGGAGCTGTTTTTT
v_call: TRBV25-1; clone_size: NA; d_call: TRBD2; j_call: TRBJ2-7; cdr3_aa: CASSEDDGGVYEQYF; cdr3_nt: TGTGCCAGCAGTGAGGACGACGGGGGGGTCTACGAGCAGTACTTC
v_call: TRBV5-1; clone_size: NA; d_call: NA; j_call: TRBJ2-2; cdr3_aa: CASSYSPNTGELFF; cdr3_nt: TGCGCCAGCAGTTATAGCCCGAACACCGGGGAGCTGTTTTTT
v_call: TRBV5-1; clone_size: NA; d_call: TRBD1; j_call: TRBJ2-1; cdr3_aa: CASSTGQGRNNEQFF; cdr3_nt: TGCGCCAGCAGCACTGGACAGGGGCGTAACAATGAGCAGTTCTTC
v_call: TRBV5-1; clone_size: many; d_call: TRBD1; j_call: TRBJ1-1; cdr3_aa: CASSKTRTGDTEAFF; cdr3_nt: TGCGCCAGCAGCAAAACCCGGACAGGGGACACTGAAGCTTTCTTT
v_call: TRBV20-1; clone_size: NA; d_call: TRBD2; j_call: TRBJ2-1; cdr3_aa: CSASAIAGGNEQFF; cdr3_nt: TGCAGTGCTAGTGCAATAGCGGGAGGCAATGAGCAGTTCTTC
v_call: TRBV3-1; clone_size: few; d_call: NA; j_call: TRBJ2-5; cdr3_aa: CASSQDQERGAQYF; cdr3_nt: TGTGCCAGCAGCCAAGATCAGGAGAGAGGGGCCCAGTACTTC
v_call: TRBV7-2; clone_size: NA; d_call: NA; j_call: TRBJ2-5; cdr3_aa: CASSLAMGPSEETQYF; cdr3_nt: TGTGCCAGCAGCTTAGCGATGGGACCCTCGGAAGAGACCCAGTACTTC
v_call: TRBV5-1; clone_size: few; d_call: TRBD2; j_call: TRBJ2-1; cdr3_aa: CASSRTSGGAWNEQFF; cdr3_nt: TGCGCCAGCAGCCGGACTAGCGGGGGGGCCTGGAATGAGCAGTTCTTC
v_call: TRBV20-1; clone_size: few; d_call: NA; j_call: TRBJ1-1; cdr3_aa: CSASIGGNTEAFF; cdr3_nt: TGCAGTGCCTCTATAGGGGGAAACACTGAAGCTTTCTTT
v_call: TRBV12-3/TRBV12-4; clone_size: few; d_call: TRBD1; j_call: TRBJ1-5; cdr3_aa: CASSPTGVHQPQHF; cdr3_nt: TGTGCCAGCAGCCCGACAGGGGTGCATCAGCCCCAGCATTTT
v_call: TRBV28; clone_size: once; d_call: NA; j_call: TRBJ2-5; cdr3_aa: CASSLWDQEETQYF; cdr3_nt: TGTGCCAGCAGTTTGTGGGACCAAGAAGAGACCCAGTACTTC
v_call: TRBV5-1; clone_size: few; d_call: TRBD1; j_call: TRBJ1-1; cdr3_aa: CASRPDRGELTEAFF; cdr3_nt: TGCGCCAGCAGACCGGACAGGGGAGAGTTAACTGAAGCTTTCTTT
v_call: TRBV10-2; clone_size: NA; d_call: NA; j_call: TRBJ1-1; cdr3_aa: CASSESRRAFF; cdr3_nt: TGCGCCAGCAGTGAGTCTAGACGGGCTTTCTTT
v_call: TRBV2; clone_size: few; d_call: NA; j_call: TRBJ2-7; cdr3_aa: CASSPTEYEQYF; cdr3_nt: TGTGCCAGCAGCCCGACAGAATACGAGCAGTACTTC
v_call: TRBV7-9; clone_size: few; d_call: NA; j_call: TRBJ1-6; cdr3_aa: CASSLMGDNSPLHF; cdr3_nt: TGTGCCAGCAGCTTGATGGGGGATAATTCACCCCTCCACTTT
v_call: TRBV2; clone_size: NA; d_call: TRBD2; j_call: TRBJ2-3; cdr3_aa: CASGGGSTDTQYF; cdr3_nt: TGTGCCAGCGGCGGGGGGAGCACAGATACGCAGTATTTT
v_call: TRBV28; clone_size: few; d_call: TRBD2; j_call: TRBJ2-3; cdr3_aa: CASSQGTSGMNTQYF; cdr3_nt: TGTGCCAGCAGCCAGGGGACTAGCGGGATGAATACGCAGTATTTT
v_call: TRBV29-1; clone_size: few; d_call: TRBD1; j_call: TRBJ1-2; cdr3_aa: CSVLQGAPTRDYGYTF; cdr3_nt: TGCAGCGTCCTACAGGGGGCCCCCACCCGGGACTATGGCTACACCTTC